Here is one T cell receptor beta chain with its context. This clonotype is labeled medium-sized (0.01 to 0.1%). The antigen it binds to is not known. Base qualities are not provided; no much larger clone lies one nucleotide away. These data are taken from a study of esophageal squamous cell carcinoma tumors (dated by TCRdb to the early 2020s). Background on the whole study: Using principal component analysis combined with K-means clustering of immunohistochemical values for T-cell and checkpoint markers, the researchers divided patients into immuno relation high and low groups. The 10 to 11 cases yielded approximately 1.5 million total TCRalpha reads and 1,291,510 total TCRbeta reads, of which about 32,000 and 35,000, respectively, were unique. The study aimed to assess TCR repertoire diversity and shared TCR repertoires of T cells within the tumor environment of esophageal squamous cell carcinoma. A wider cohort of under 55 surgically treated esophageal squamous cell carcinoma patients in Japan was included, comprising 21 high and some 32 low immuno relation cases. TCR sequencing was performed on roughly ten patients, consisting of five randomly selected high immuno relation cases and five background-matched low immuno relation cases.

V is pruned by 4 bases and J by 6 bases, leaving 5 bases of the junction without a gene match. Via the germline V gene (reference sequence), CDR1 is SGHAT and CDR2 FQDESV. The CDR3 runs 14 residues from the cysteine to the phenylalanine. Solely the CDR3 DNA is kept, with 42 bases framed from the first base. The protocol used for the library was 5' RACE. A PCR using KAPA HiFi with TCRalpha or TCRbeta constant-region primers and a P20EA primer was followed by a nested second PCR with CA2 or CB2. TCR genes were amplified by unbiased adaptor ligation RT-PCR, with reverse transcription by Superscript III and a polyT18-containing BSL-18E primer. Once second-strand synthesis and blunting were done, the P10EA/P20EA adaptor was ligated onto the 5' end of the cDNA, and NotI digestion came next. For both the first and second PCRs, roughly 18 cycles of 98 degrees C for 20 s, 65 degrees C for 30 s and 72 degrees C for 1 min were run. The Nextera XT Index kit v2 Set A was used to index the amplicons, which were pooled in equimolar amounts and quantified with a Qubit 2.0 Fluorometer. Sequencing was carried out on the Illumina MiSeq platform with 2x300 bp paired-end reads. On the study's bioinformatics: Using Repertoire Genesis software ver.1.0, reads were assigned to V and J genes based on the highest identity to IMGT reference sequences. CDR3 was defined from Cys104 to Phe118 plus Gly119 and translated, and unique sequence reads were defined by distinct V, J and CDR3 amino acids. Shared V|J combinations were selected as significant in both a Fisher's exact test in edgeR and a Mann Whitney U test. After singletons were removed and 500 repertoire combinations were bootstrapped, the repertoire dissimilarity index was calculated with the R rdi package. The public reads were run again by TCRdb, first through fastp at Q25 and then through MiXCR, and only productive beta chains were kept. All rows with the same CDR3 protein become a single entry with the most common DNA and genes. The V and J calls and clone size are TCRdb's, not the authors'. The sample table holds 1,000 to 1,500 distinct CDR3 sequences, of which about 12% were seen once. The ten largest clones add up to 31% of the sample.

Patients who had received neoadjuvant chemotherapy or for whom clinical information was lacking were excluded from enrollment. The TCR-sequenced cases shown were male and had subtotal esophagectomy with 2- or 3-field lymphadenectomy. RNA was isolated from bulk tumor tissue sections using a Qiagen AllPrep kit, and no T-cell sorting was performed. Small sections of surgically resected tumor tissue were stored in RNAlater reagent at -80°C until RNA extraction. What the study reported, not specific to this receptor: TCRalpha and TCRbeta chains were sequenced separately, so chain pairing and recognized antigens remained unknown. The high immuno relation group had higher significant repertoire counts, although the two groups did not differ in total TCR repertoire counts. Three of the 10 cases showed a single dominant TCRalpha VJ recombination with apparently reduced TCRalpha diversity. Twenty-seven TRAV|TRAJ and fewer than 25 TRBV|TRBJ combinations, including TRAV13-1|TRAJ22 and TRBV7-9|TRBJ2-7, appeared to be shared among high immuno relation cases. Given the large variation in the TCRalphabeta repertoire, shared V|J recombination candidates may have been selected by chance. Only a few cases were included in the TCR repertoire analysis, and no investigation at the CDR3 clonotype level was performed.

This sequence uses TRBV11-1 and TRBJ2-4; TRBD2 fits 8 bases in the junction. Sample: tumor tissue. The source is a man aged 50 or older with esophageal squamous cell carcinoma. The CDR3 protein sequence reads: CASSSGSGGNIQYF. The nucleotides are TGTGCCAGCAGCTCCGGGAGCGGGGGAAACATTCAGTACTTC.